A selection of T cell receptor beta chains follows, all from one sample in a study of OX40 agonist ivuxolimab in advanced cancers. Sequencing was performed with immunoSEQ multiplex PCR; in TCRdb, only in-frame clones are kept and a portion is missing. The repertoire consists of roughly 67,000 clones, with roughly 90% occurring once and the leading ten covering roughly 9.7%. The source material was CD4+ or CD8+ T cells sorted from blood, sampled in a trial of the OX40 agonist ivuxolimab. Receptors were obtained from an adult with an advanced solid tumor such as melanoma, head and neck, liver or kidney cancer. Each CDR3 is given with its conserved first and last residue. D genes are given only for firm matches. Clone size appears in some rows only: once, few, many, or a class for an expanded clone.

d_call j_call clone_size v_call cdr3_aa cdr3_nt
TRBD1 TRBJ2-1 NA TRBV6-4 CASKNRRGKAQFF TGTGCCAGCAAAAATCGCAGGGGGAAAGCCCAGTTCTTC
NA TRBJ2-1 NA TRBV6-4 CASSDSSENSNEQFF TGTGCCAGCAGTGACTCCAGCGAGAACTCCAATGAGCAGTTCTTC
NA TRBJ1-4 NA TRBV9 CASSVFGGVGEKLFF TGTGCCAGCAGCGTATTTGGGGGGGTCGGTGAAAAACTGTTTTTT
NA TRBJ2-5 NA TRBV7-7 CASSPPGARETQYF TGTGCTAGCAGCCCCCCAGGCGCTCGGGAGACCCAGTACTTC
TRBD1 TRBJ1-4 NA TRBV4-3 CASSQTGAIEKLFF TGCGCCAGCAGCCAGACAGGGGCGATCGAAAAACTGTTTTTT
NA TRBJ2-7 NA TRBV5-1 CASSSGTLYEQYF TGCGCCAGCAGCTCCGGGACCCTCTACGAGCAGTACTTC
NA TRBJ1-5 NA TRBV7-7 CASSSSTDQPQHF TGTGCCAGCAGCTCCAGTACGGATCAGCCCCAGCATTTT
NA TRBJ1-1 NA TRBV10-1 CASSESSGEAFF TGCGCCAGCAGTGAGTCGTCGGGCGAAGCTTTCTTT
NA TRBJ2-7 NA TRBV13 CASSLAPGVSSYEQYF TGTGCCAGCAGCTTAGCCCCGGGGGTTAGCTCCTACGAGCAGTACTTC
NA TRBJ2-7 NA TRBV9 CASSTRTLTSPYEQYF TGTGCCAGCAGCACCCGGACACTCACATCCCCCTACGAGCAGTACTTC
TRBD2 TRBJ2-7 NA TRBV7-9 CASSSLAGGYEQYF TGTGCCAGCAGCTCACTAGCGGGGGGGTACGAGCAGTACTTC
TRBD1 TRBJ1-2 medium-sized TRBV11-2 CASSLRQGGYGYTF TGTGCCAGCAGCCTCAGACAGGGAGGGTATGGCTACACCTTC
TRBD1 TRBJ1-2 NA TRBV9 CASSGPGQGYGYTF TGTGCCAGCAGCGGCCCCGGACAGGGCTATGGCTACACCTTC
TRBD1 TRBJ2-5 NA TRBV7-9 CASSLGTDLQETQYF TGTGCCAGCAGCTTGGGGACAGACCTCCAAGAGACCCAGTACTTC
NA TRBJ2-3 NA TRBV2 CALQGEVADTQYF TGTGCCCTGCAGGGCGAGGTCGCAGATACGCAGTATTTT
TRBD1 TRBJ1-5 NA TRBV25-1 CASSDPDREGQPQHF TGTGCCAGCAGTGACCCAGACAGGGAAGGCCAGCCCCAGCATTTT
NA TRBJ1-5 NA TRBV7-9 CASTFSWGNQPQHF TGTGCCAGCACCTTTAGCTGGGGGAATCAGCCCCAGCATTTT
NA TRBJ1-6 NA TRBV4-1 CASSQDLAGLDSPLHF TGCGCCAGCAGCCAAGATCTTGCAGGTTTAGATTCACCCCTCCACTTT
NA TRBJ1-1 NA TRBV11-2 CASSLILPAANTEAFF TGTGCCAGCAGCTTAATCCTCCCGGCAGCAAACACTGAAGCTTTCTTT
NA TRBJ2-7 NA TRBV27 CASSYSGTPYEQYF TGTGCCAGCAGTTACTCCGGGACCCCCTACGAGCAGTACTTC
TRBD1 TRBJ2-7 NA TRBV27 CASSLSADRGSYEQYF TGTGCCAGCAGTTTATCAGCGGACAGGGGGTCCTACGAGCAGTACTTC
TRBD2 TRBJ2-1 NA TRBV13 CASSPTTAGGPGFNEQFF TGTGCCAGCAGCCCCACCACAGCGGGGGGGCCAGGTTTCAATGAGCAGTTCTTC
TRBD1 TRBJ1-2 few TRBV15 CATSSSPGQGSDGYTF TGTGCCACCAGCAGTTCTCCGGGACAGGGGAGCGATGGCTACACCTTC
TRBD1 TRBJ1-5 NA TRBV27 CAARTGDSNQPQHF TGTGCCGCACGGACAGGGGATAGCAATCAGCCCCAGCATTTT
NA TRBJ1-5 NA TRBV16 CASSQPGQPAFSNQPQHF TGTGCCAGCAGCCAACCAGGACAGCCGGCGTTTAGCAATCAGCCCCAGCATTTT
NA TRBJ2-7 NA TRBV14 CASSQGQVVYEQYF TGTGCCAGCAGCCAAGGGCAGGTAGTCTACGAGCAGTACTTC
TRBD2 TRBJ2-7 NA TRBV19 CASSWGGAPYEQYF TGTGCCAGTAGTTGGGGAGGGGCGCCCTACGAGCAGTACTTC
NA TRBJ2-3 NA TRBV9 CASRAGAGDTQYF TGTGCCAGCCGCGCTGGGGCCGGAGATACGCAGTATTTT
NA TRBJ2-1 NA TRBV5-4 CASSLGVNNEQFF TGTGCCAGCAGCTTGGGTGTGAACAATGAGCAGTTCTTC